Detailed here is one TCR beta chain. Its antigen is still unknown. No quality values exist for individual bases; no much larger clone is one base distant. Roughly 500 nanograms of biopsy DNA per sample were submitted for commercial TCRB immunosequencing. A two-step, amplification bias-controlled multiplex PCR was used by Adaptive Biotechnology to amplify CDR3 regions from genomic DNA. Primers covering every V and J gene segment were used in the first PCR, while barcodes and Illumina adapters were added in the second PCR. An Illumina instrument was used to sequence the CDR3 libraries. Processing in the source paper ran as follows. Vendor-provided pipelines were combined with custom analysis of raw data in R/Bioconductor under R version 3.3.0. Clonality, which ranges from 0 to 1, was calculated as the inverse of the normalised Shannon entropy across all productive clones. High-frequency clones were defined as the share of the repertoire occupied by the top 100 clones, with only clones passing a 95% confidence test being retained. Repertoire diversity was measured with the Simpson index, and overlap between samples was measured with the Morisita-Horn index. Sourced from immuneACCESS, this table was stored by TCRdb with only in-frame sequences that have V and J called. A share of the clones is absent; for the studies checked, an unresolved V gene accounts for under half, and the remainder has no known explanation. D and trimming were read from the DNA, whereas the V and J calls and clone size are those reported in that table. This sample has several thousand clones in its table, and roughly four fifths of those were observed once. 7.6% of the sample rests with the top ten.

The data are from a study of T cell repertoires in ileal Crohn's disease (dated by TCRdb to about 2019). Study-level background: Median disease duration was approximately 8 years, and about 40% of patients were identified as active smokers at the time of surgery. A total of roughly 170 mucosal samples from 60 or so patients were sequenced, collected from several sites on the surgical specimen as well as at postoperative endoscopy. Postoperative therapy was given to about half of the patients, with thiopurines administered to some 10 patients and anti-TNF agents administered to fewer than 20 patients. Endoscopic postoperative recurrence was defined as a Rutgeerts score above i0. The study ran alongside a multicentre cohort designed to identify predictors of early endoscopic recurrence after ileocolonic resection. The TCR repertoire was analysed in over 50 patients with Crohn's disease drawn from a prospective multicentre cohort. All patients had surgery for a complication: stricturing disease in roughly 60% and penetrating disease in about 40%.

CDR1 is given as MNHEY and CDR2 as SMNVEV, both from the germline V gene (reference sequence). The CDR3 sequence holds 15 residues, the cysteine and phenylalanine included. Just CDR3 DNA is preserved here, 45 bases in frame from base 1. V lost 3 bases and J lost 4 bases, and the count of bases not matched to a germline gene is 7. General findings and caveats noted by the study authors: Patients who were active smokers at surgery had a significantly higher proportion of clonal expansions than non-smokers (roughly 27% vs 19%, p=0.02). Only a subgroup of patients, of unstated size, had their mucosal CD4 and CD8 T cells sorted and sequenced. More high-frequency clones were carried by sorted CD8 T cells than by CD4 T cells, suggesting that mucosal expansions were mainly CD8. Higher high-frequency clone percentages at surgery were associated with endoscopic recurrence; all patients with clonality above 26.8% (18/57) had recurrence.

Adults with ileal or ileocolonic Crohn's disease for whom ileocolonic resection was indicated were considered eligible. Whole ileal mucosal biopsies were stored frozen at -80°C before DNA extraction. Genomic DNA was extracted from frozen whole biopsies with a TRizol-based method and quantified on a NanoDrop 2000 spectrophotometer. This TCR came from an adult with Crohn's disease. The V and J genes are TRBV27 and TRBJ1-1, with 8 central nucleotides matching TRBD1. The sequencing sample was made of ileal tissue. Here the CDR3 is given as CASSFYRGRGTEAFF. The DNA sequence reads TGTGCCAGCAGTTTTTACAGGGGGAGGGGCACTGAAGCTTTCTTT.